This T cell receptor (beta chain) was recorded in a study of blood T cell repertoires in COVID-19. Study information: Acute and convalescent COVID-19 specimens originated in the United States, Italy and Spain. PBMCs, B-cell-depleted T cells, or T cells were the source of the cDNA or gDNA that made up the material.

Germline V gene sequence: CDR1 SNHLY, CDR2 FYNNEI. With 5 bases clipped from V and 4 bases from J, the junction kept 3 bases outside the gene matches. The CDR3 runs to 13 residues. This clone turned up a few times. Methods used by the authors: The assay estimated nucleated cells by amplifying reference gene primers. Some clones are missing from TCRdb's copy, which holds only in-frame ones; the method was immunoSEQ multiplex PCR. V, J and clone size were drawn from that table, and D and trimming were deduced from the DNA. The data show 45,000 or so clones, 70% to 90% seen once. This chain links TRBV2 with TRBJ1-2; 8 bases match TRBD1. The specimen sequenced was peripheral blood. The sequence was collected from an older man with acute or convalescent COVID-19. The CDR3 DNA reads as TGTGCCAGCAGTACGGGACAGGTCTATGGCTACACCTTC. This gives the protein CASSTGQVYGYTF.